Listed here are 31 T cell receptor beta chains from one sample, sequenced in a study of T cells in Graves' hyperthyroidism and ophthalmopathy. The CDR3 regions of TCR beta were amplified from RNA transcripts. Carried out on the TCR CDR3, a first-round RT-PCR used the HTBI primer set. Using its own MiXCR run on the multiplex PCR reads, TCRdb lists one record per CDR3 protein. The sample lists about 700,000 distinct CDR3 sequences, roughly 15% occurring once. The sequencing sample was made of blood. The receptors were sampled from a woman in her late teens or twenties with Graves' hyperthyroidism.

The table lists this clonotype with many counts. V gene TRBV7-2 combines with J gene TRBJ1-4; no clear D. V lost 4 bases, J lost 12 bases, and 12 bases lay in between. Germline CDR1 is SGHTA and CDR2 is FQGNSA. The CDR3 covers 12 residues. The CDR3 nucleotides are TGTGCCAGCAGCTCTACTGCGCGTCAACTGTTTTTT. The encoded protein is CASSSTARQLFF.

The rearrangement links TRBV18 to TRBJ1-6; D might be TRBD1 (6 bases). Germline CDR1 and CDR2: KGHSH and LQKENI. The CDR3 is 16 amino acids. Trimming took 3 bases from V and 10 from J, leaving 19 bases between them. In DNA form, the CDR3 reads TGTGCCAGCTCACCCACATCCCGACAGGCGGGATCACCCCTCCACTTT. This codes for CASSPTSRQAGSPLHF.

This chain uses TRBV4-1 with TRBJ2-7; a possible D gene is TRBD2 (6 bases). Per germline, CDR1 MGHRA and CDR2 YSYEKL. V was clipped by 3 bases and J by 6 bases, with 27 bases between them. The length of the CDR3 is 18 residues. CDR3 in amino acids: CASSQLGRPGSLSVEQYF. Here the CDR3 DNA reads TGCGCCAGCAGCCAGTTAGGGAGGCCAGGAAGTTTATCGGTCGAGCAGTACTTC.

This clonotype was counted a single time. At one end the junction does not follow the germline gene, possibly because of a read error. CDR3 loop: CASSRQGAFIDTQYF. The CDR3 DNA reads as TGTGCCAGCAGCCGCCAGGGGGCATTCATAGATACACAGTATTTT. This chain links TRBV3-1 with TRBJ2-3; TRBD1 matches at 8 bases. Germline V gives CDR1 LGHDT, CDR2 YNNKEL (reference sequence). This CDR3 has 15 amino acids.

This clonotype was picked up a small number of times. This sequence joins TRBV5-1 and TRBJ2-2; D unresolved. Looked up from germline, CDR1 is SGHRS and CDR2 is YFSETQ. Trimming pared 1 base from V and 1 base from J, leaving 8 bases between. The CDR3 runs to 15 residues. The CDR3 DNA sequence: TGCGCCAGCAGCTTGATGGAAAAGAACACCGGGGAGCTGTTTTTT. Its translation is CASSLMEKNTGELFF. The entire variable domain, with the rest obtained from reference TRBV5-1 and TRBJ2-2, is as follows: KAGVTQTPRYLIKTRGQQVTLSCSPISGHRSVSWYQQTPGQGLQFLFEYFSETQRNKGNFPGRFSGRQFSNSRSEMNVSTLELGDSALYLCASSLMEKNTGELFFGEGSRLTVL.

The chain is built from TRBV18 and TRBJ1-2, with 7 positions matching TRBD1. CDR1 and CDR2 (germline): KGHSH, LQKENI. The J segment lost 5 bases and the V segment lost 3 bases, leaving 18 bases of the junction unmatched. There are 18 residues in the CDR3. CDR3 DNA sequence: TGTGCCAGCTCACCGGCTCTAGGGGGCCCAGAGACGATGTATGGCTACACCTTC. This gives the protein CASSPALGGPETMYGYTF.

This clonotype was seen many times. V and J are TRBV27 and TRBJ2-4; TRBD2 agrees at 11 bases. Per the germline V gene, CDR1 is MNHEY and CDR2 is SMNVEV (reference sequence). V gave up 8 bases and J gave up 7 bases; unmatched junction bases: 13. The CDR3 sequence is 16 residues long. CDR3 sequence (DNA): TGTGCCAGCTCTTCTCTTTCCTTAGCGGGAGGGAACATTCAGTACTTC. Its translation is CASSSLSLAGGNIQYF.

This clonotype showed up just a few times. The chain has TRBV15 and TRBJ2-5, with unresolved D. The CDR3 runs to 14 residues. Trimming pared 0 bases from V and 4 bases from J, leaving 9 bases between. The germline gives CDR1 LNHNV, CDR2 YYDKDF (reference sequence). The CDR3 loop is CATSRDSAAETQYF. The CDR3 DNA sequence: TGTGCCACCAGCAGAGATAGTGCAGCAGAGACCCAGTACTTC.

This clonotype came up many times. The rearrangement uses TRBV2 and TRBJ2-5, with D perhaps matching TRBD1 (6 bases). V gave up 4 bases and J gave up 1 base, with 13 bases separating them. This CDR3 has 15 amino acids. Germline V CDR1 and CDR2: SNHLY, FYNNEI. CDR3 loop: CASSVGWTAQETQYF. The CDR3 region has the DNA TGTGCCAGCAGTGTGGGGTGGACAGCCCAAGAGACCCAGTACTTC.

This clonotype came up many times. The gene calls are TRBV11-2 and TRBJ2-3, with no clear D. The CDR3 runs to 13 residues. The germline V and J ends were trimmed by 1 base and 4 bases, with 6 bases remaining between them. Germline V lookup: CDR1 SGHAT, CDR2 FQNNGV. The CDR3 nucleotides read TGTGCCAGCAGCTTAGTGTATTCAGATACGCAGTATTTT. It encodes CASSLVYSDTQYF.

This clonotype was observed a few times. The chain links TRBV24-1 to TRBJ1-5; 7 bases are shared with TRBD1. V trimming: 5 bases; J trimming: 0 bases; junction bases outside the gene matches: 18. The CDR3 consists of 20 residues. Germline V lookup: CDR1 KGHDR, CDR2 SFDVKD. The CDR3 sequence: CATSALLRQGDHNSNQPQHF. CDR3 nucleotides: TGTGCCACCAGTGCCCTCCTTCGACAGGGCGACCACAATAGCAATCAGCCCCAGCATTTT.

This clonotype has a count of ten or more. The chain couples TRBV19 to TRBJ2-7; D unclear. V lost 6 bases and J lost 2, with 11 bases in between. This CDR3 contains 13 residues. The germline V gene has CDR1 LNHDA and CDR2 SQIVND (reference sequence). The CDR3 DNA reads as TGTGCCAGTAGCTTAGTAGGACCCTACGAGCAGTACTTC. It specifies CASSLVGPYEQYF.

The V gene is TRBV6-1, the J gene TRBJ2-7; TRBD1 or TRBD2 may be the D gene (5 bases each). The V gene's germline CDR1 is MNHNS and CDR2 SASEGT. This CDR3 comprises 16 residues. Trimming stripped 5 bases from V and 4 bases from J, with 21 bases between. CDR3 in amino acids: CASSSRDPVPIYEQYF. Written as DNA, the CDR3 is TGTGCCAGCAGTAGCCGGGACCCCGTACCGATTTACGAGCAGTACTTC.

This clonotype was seen only a few times. The chain carries TRBV6-6 and TRBJ1-2; 10 bases line up with TRBD1. Unmatched junction bases numbered 26, after V lost 2 bases and J lost 5 bases. Per germline, CDR1 MNHNY and CDR2 SVGAGI (reference sequence). There are 22 residues in the CDR3. The CDR3, as DNA: TGTGCCAGCAGTTACAAACCTTACCCCCTCCGGGACAGGGGACGCAGGGGATATGGCTACACCTTC. Residues: CASSYKPYPLRDRGRRGYGYTF.

The chain links TRBV5-1 to TRBJ2-3, with 11 nucleotides matching TRBD1. This CDR3 region has 14 residues. The germline V gene has CDR1 SGHRS and CDR2 YFSETQ. Trimming removed 4 bases from V and 4 bases from J; junction bases left unmatched: 2. CDR3: CASSGQGAADTQYF. The DNA of the CDR3 is TGCGCCAGCAGCGGACAGGGGGCTGCAGATACGCAGTATTTT.

This clonotype was detected a few times. The chain recombines TRBV9 with TRBJ1-5; D may be TRBD1 (5 bases). This CDR3 is built from 15 residues. The germline gives CDR1 SGDLS, CDR2 YYNGEE. V shed 0 bases and J shed 1 base, with 8 bases lying between them. CDR3 loop: CASSVERDSNQPQHF. DNA of the CDR3: TGTGCCAGCAGCGTAGAAAGGGACAGCAATCAGCCCCAGCATTTT.

Ten or more counts support this clonotype. The V gene is TRBV13, the J gene TRBJ1-2; maybe TRBD1 (5 bases). The ends were cut back, 6 bases at V and 4 bases at J, with 21 bases in the middle. This CDR3 comprises 16 residues. Germline lookup yields CDR1 PRHDT and CDR2 FYEKMQ (reference sequence). As DNA, the CDR3 is TGTGCCAGCAGACGATCGACAGACAAACTCTCCTATGGCTACACCTTC. This gives the protein CASRRSTDKLSYGYTF.

In regard to this clonotype: An end of the junction does not agree with germline; a read error may underlie this. The CDR3 protein is CASSPVTGSYEQYF. In DNA form, the CDR3 reads TGCGCCAGCTCACCCGTGACAGGTTCCTACGAGCAGTACTTC. The chain has TRBV18 and TRBJ2-7; a possible D gene is TRBD1 (6 bases). CDR1 and CDR2 from the germline V gene are KGHSH and LQKENI. The CDR3 length is 14 residues.

V is TRBV19 and J is TRBJ2-7, with D hard to call. Trimming left V 2 bases short and J 2 bases short, with 16 bases between. CDR3 length: 16 amino acids. The germline V gene has CDR1 LNHDA and CDR2 SQIVND (reference sequence). The DNA of the CDR3 is TGTGCCAGTAGTATATGGTCTACCGAGTCCCCCTACGAGCAGTACTTC. It codes for CASSIWSTESPYEQYF.

This clonotype was counted many times. The V gene is TRBV30, the J gene TRBJ2-3; D not resolved. Trimming shortened V by 0 bases and J by 0 bases, and 10 bases separated the two germline ends. There are 15 residues in the CDR3. From germline, CDR1 is GTSNPN and CDR2 SVGIG (reference sequence). For the CDR3, the DNA is TGTGCCTGGAGTGTAGAACGGGCTAGCACAGATACGCAGTATTTT. Its protein product is CAWSVERASTDTQYF.

This clonotype showed up just a few times. This chain links TRBV6-5 with TRBJ2-3; possible D gene TRBD1, 5 bases. V shed 0 bases and J shed 1 base, with 5 bases lying between them. The CDR3 runs to 14 residues. The germline V gene has CDR1 MNHEY and CDR2 SVGAGI. CDR3 in amino acids: CASSYSTGTDTQYF. The CDR3 DNA reads TGTGCCAGCAGTTACTCGACAGGCACAGATACGCAGTATTTT.

In this sample, this clonotype turned up a few times. The J gene is TRBJ2-2, the V gene TRBV20-1; 8 bases agree with TRBD2. CDR3 size: 16 residues. The ends lost 2 bases at V and 3 bases at J; junction bases unmatched: 8. The germline gives CDR1 DFQATT, CDR2 SNEGSKA (reference sequence). CDR3 amino acids: CSARRAGGRDTGELFF. CDR3 in DNA: TGCAGTGCTAGACGCGCGGGAGGACGGGACACCGGGGAGCTGTTTTTT.

This clonotype has a count of ten or more. The rearrangement joins TRBV5-4 to TRBJ2-7; D tentatively reads TRBD1 or TRBD2 (5 bases each). The CDR3 has 16 amino acids. CDR1 SGHNT and CDR2 YYREEE come from the germline V gene (reference sequence). Trimming pared 4 bases from V and 5 bases from J, leaving 22 bases between. CDR3 region: CASSRLPWDGVNEQYF. The CDR3 nucleotides read TGTGCCAGCAGCCGCTTACCCTGGGACGGGGTAAACGAGCAGTACTTC.

In this sample, this clonotype turned up a few times. The chain is built from TRBV3-1 and TRBJ1-3; D gene ambiguous. Trimming removed 0 bases at V and 3 bases at J, with 12 bases between. The CDR3 sequence is 16 residues long. Germline CDR1 LGHDT, CDR2 YNNKEL (reference sequence). The CDR3 DNA reads as TGTGCCAGCAGCCAAGATCAAGAAGGGAGTGGAAACACCATATATTTT. This codes for CASSQDQEGSGNTIYF.

The V call is TRBV4-1, the J call TRBJ2-1; 8 bases are a match to TRBD2. With V trimmed by 6 bases and J by 4 bases, 17 bases remained unmatched. Germline CDR1 is MGHRA and CDR2 is YSYEKL. The CDR3 contains 18 residues. The CDR3 loop is CASSRVKLAGGLYNEQFF. CDR3 nucleotide sequence: TGCGCCAGCAGTCGTGTTAAACTCGCGGGAGGTCTATACAATGAGCAGTTCTTC.

This clonotype is a singleton in its sample. The chain couples TRBV24-1 to TRBJ1-2, with TRBD1 matching over 8 bases. Looked up from germline, CDR1 is KGHDR and CDR2 is SFDVKD. With V trimmed by 3 bases and J by 1 base, 3 bases remained unmatched. The length of the CDR3 is 15 residues. CDR3 protein: CATSDPGQVNYGYTF. For the CDR3, the DNA is TGTGCCACCAGTGATCCGGGACAGGTTAACTATGGCTACACCTTC.

This clonotype appeared many times. The DNA is left out, because the CDR3 cannot be placed on it with certainty; the CDR3 is given as TCRdb lists it. This chain uses TRBV12-3 or TRBV12-4 with TRBJ1-2; the table's TRBD1 call for D was not verified on the DNA. The CDR3 is 15 residues long, counting both termini. CDR3 loop: CASSTSTENNYGYTF.

This clonotype was seen repeatedly, ten times or more. The chain combines TRBV28 with TRBJ2-5, with D maybe TRBD2 (5 bases). Germline values: CDR1 MDHEN, CDR2 SYDVKM. V gave up 1 base and J gave up 5 bases, with 11 bases separating them. The CDR3 length is 14 residues. The CDR3 DNA is TGTGCCAGCAGTTTATTCCCCAGGAGGGAGACCCAGTACTTC. Amino acids: CASSLFPRRETQYF.

This clonotype was observed a few times. V usage is TRBV27 and J usage is TRBJ1-6; no definite D call. The length of the CDR3 is 14 residues. Germline V CDR1 and CDR2: MNHEY, SMNVEV (reference sequence). The ends were cut back, 3 bases at V and 0 bases at J, with 3 bases in the middle. The CDR3 protein is CASSFISYNSPLHF. The CDR3 DNA is TGTGCCAGCAGTTTCATCTCCTATAATTCACCCCTCCACTTT.

This clonotype has just a few counts. The rearrangement links TRBV7-9 to TRBJ2-1; tentatively, D is TRBD1 (6 bases). This CDR3 is 16 amino acids long. CDR1 and CDR2 (germline): SEHNR, FQNEAQ (reference sequence). V was shortened by 1 base and J by 7 bases, with 17 bases between the two germline ends. Here the CDR3 DNA reads TGTGCCAGCAGCTTAGAAAGGGGGAGCCTGGCAAATGAGCAGTTCTTC. Its protein is CASSLERGSLANEQFF. Complete variable domain (other parts from reference TRBV7-9 and TRBJ2-1): DTGVSQNPRHKITKRGQNVTFRCDPISEHNRLYWYRQTLGQGPEFLTYFQNEAQLEKSRLLSDRFSAERPKGSFSTLEIQRTEQGDSAMYLCASSLERGSLANEQFFGPGTRLTVL.

This clonotype was recorded a few times. J is TRBJ2-2 and V is TRBV29-1, with D unresolved. This CDR3 region has 13 residues. Germline lookup yields CDR1 SQVTM and CDR2 ANQGSEA. Trimming shortened V by 4 bases and J by 0 bases, and 6 bases separated the two germline ends. CDR3 sequence reads: CSVAFPNTGELFF. CDR3 DNA: TGCAGCGTTGCGTTCCCGAACACCGGGGAGCTGTTTTTT.